Each of the 32 T cell receptor beta chains below was sequenced from the same sample in a study of read filtering for tumor transcriptome and immune sequencing. The library was built from roughly 400 ng RNA with molecular barcoded adaptors for alpha/delta and beta/gamma chains. TCRdb re-called the reads through MiXCR, storing one row per CDR3 protein. Of more than 30,000 distinct CDR3 sequences in the sample, around 13% were seen once. The sequenced material came from a population of CD138-negative cells sorted from bone marrow. The receptors originated from a donor aged 40 or older with multiple myeloma.

This clonotype was detected ten times or more. The gene calls are TRBV29-1 and TRBJ2-3, with D perhaps TRBD1 or TRBD2 (5 bases each). The CDR3 totals 12 residues. Germline V gene data show CDR1 as SQVTM and CDR2 as ANQGSEA. With 6 bases removed from V and 2 bases from J, the gap between germline ends came to 9 bases. For the CDR3, the DNA is TGCAGCGTGGGACGAAACACAGATACGCAGTATTTT. Translation: CSVGRNTDTQYF.

This clonotype was counted between two and nine times. A much more abundant neighbour one base away suggests this may be a read error. V usage is TRBV20-1 and J usage is TRBJ2-7; D unresolved. Germline V lookup: CDR1 DFQATT, CDR2 SNEGSKA (reference sequence). The CDR3 consists of 10 residues. The V end lost 6 bases, the J end lost 6 bases, and 9 bases lay between the germline ends. The CDR3 sequence is CSARYREQYF. The CDR3 DNA reads as TGCAGTGCCAGGTATCGCGAGCAGTACTTC.

This clonotype has ten or more counts. The J gene is TRBJ2-7, the V gene TRBV7-6, with D possibly called TRBD1 or TRBD2 (7 bases each). Per germline, CDR1 SGHVS and CDR2 FNYEAQ. The CDR3 contains 16 residues. Trimming removed 1 base at V and 5 bases at J, with 18 bases between. The CDR3: CASSLEGGGSGDEQYF. CDR3 DNA sequence: TGTGCCAGCAGCTTAGAAGGGGGCGGGAGTGGCGACGAGCAGTACTTC.

Ten or more counts support this clonotype. The chain combines TRBV3-1 with TRBJ1-1; 8 bases map to TRBD1. The germline V gene has CDR1 LGHDT and CDR2 YNNKEL (reference sequence). Trimming at V came to 3 bases and at J to 0 bases, leaving 6 bases not matched to a gene. The CDR3 is 16 amino acids. CDR3 protein: CASSHATGGMNTEAFF. CDR3 in DNA: TGTGCCAGCAGCCACGCAACAGGGGGGATGAACACTGAAGCTTTCTTT.

The chain recombines TRBV28 with TRBJ2-5, with 13 bases that match TRBD2. The CDR3 has 15 residues. Germline lookup yields CDR1 MDHEN and CDR2 SYDVKM. The ends lost 5 bases at V and 5 bases at J; junction bases unmatched: 5. The CDR3 nucleotides are TGTGCCAGCAGTCATAGGACTAGCGGGAGTGAGACCCAGTACTTC. This gives the protein CASSHRTSGSETQYF.

This clonotype was recorded many times. The chain carries TRBV5-1 and TRBJ2-1; tentative D call: TRBD1 (5 bases). V lost 1 base and J 6 bases, leaving 5 bases between the germline ends. Germline CDR1 is SGHRS and CDR2 is YFSETQ. This CDR3 has 12 residues. The CDR3 sequence is CASSLQGNEQFF. The DNA for the CDR3 is TGCGCCAGCAGCTTGCAGGGCAATGAGCAGTTCTTC.

Turning to this clonotype: This may be a read error: a much more frequent sequence differs by one nucleotide. CDR3 in DNA: TGCAGTGTTCCCGGGACTAACGGAATCTACGAGCAGTACTTC. Amino acids: CSVPGTNGIYEQYF. J is TRBJ2-7 and V is TRBV20-1; TRBD2 matches 7 bases. This CDR3 is built from 14 residues. Germline assignment: CDR1 DFQATT and CDR2 SNEGSKA (reference sequence). J gave up 3 bases and V 7 bases, and 12 bases lay outside the gene matches.

This clonotype was found many times. The chain links TRBV20-1 to TRBJ1-1; D not certain. The germline V gene has CDR1 DFQATT and CDR2 SNEGSKA (reference sequence). This CDR3 has 13 residues. In nucleotides, the CDR3 is TGCAGGGCCCCCCGGGCGTCGGACACTGAAGCTTTCTTT. Translating gives CRAPRASDTEAFF.

About this clonotype itself: This likely came from a read error, as a far larger clone is one base away. The chain uses TRBV7-2 and TRBJ2-1, with D tentatively TRBD1 (5 bases). There are 14 residues in the CDR3. Per germline, CDR1 SGHTA and CDR2 FQGNSA. CDR3 in amino acids: CASSLGPSGNVQFF. Written as DNA, the CDR3 is TGTGCCAGCAGCTTAGGGCCCTCAGGGAATGTGCAGTTCTTC.

This clonotype was counted at least ten times. The chain joins TRBV29-1 to TRBJ1-5; D might be TRBD1 (6 bases). The CDR3 is made up of 13 amino acids. Trimming removed 4 bases at V and 5 bases at J, with 12 bases between. Germline V gene lookup returns CDR1 SQVTM and CDR2 ANQGSEA. The CDR3 loop reads CSVGNKGDQPQHF. DNA of the CDR3: TGCAGCGTTGGTAACAAGGGGGATCAGCCCCAGCATTTT.

The chain is built from TRBV29-1 and TRBJ2-1; TRBD2 matches 7 bases. The germline gives CDR1 SQVTM, CDR2 ANQGSEA. Losses at the gene ends were 3 bases for V and 6 bases for J; bases not matched to a gene: 5. This CDR3 spans 13 amino acids. The CDR3 region is CSVDRGDSNEQFF. Written as DNA, the CDR3 is TGCAGCGTTGATCGGGGGGATAGCAATGAGCAGTTCTTC.

This clonotype was found many times. The V call is TRBV5-4, the J call TRBJ2-1; TRBD2 aligns across 16 bases. V lost 4 bases to trimming and J lost 7 bases; unmatched junction nucleotides: 11. The CDR3 consists of 18 residues. Germline values: CDR1 SGHNT, CDR2 YYREEE (reference sequence). The CDR3 DNA follows: TGTGCCAGCAGCGAGGGACTAGCGGGAGGGCGTTTTGGGAATGAGCAGTTCTTC. Its translation is CASSEGLAGGRFGNEQFF.

This clonotype was picked up many times. The J gene is TRBJ1-6, the V gene TRBV10-3; 10 nucleotides agree with TRBD1. V shed 2 bases, J shed 10 bases, and the junction held 5 bases outside the gene matches. The CDR3 is 15 amino acids. CDR1 and CDR2 (germline): ENHRY, SYGVKD. This CDR3 reads CAISEPGTGVSPLHF. Here the CDR3 DNA reads TGTGCCATCAGTGAGCCCGGGACAGGGGTATCACCCCTCCACTTT.

This clonotype was seen ten or more times. The chain recombines TRBV20-1 with TRBJ2-2; TRBD1 matches 7 bases. The length of the CDR3 is 12 residues. The junction had 3 bases not matched to a gene; V was cut back by 5 bases and J by 6 bases. Germline lookup yields CDR1 DFQATT and CDR2 SNEGSKA (reference sequence). The CDR3 nucleotides read TGCAGTGCTGCCGGACAGGCCGGGGAGCTGTTTTTT. It codes for CSAAGQAGELFF.

This clonotype occurred many times. V usage is TRBV7-3 and J usage is TRBJ2-7; D possibly corresponds to TRBD2 (6 bases). Germline assignment: CDR1 SGHTA and CDR2 FQGTGA. This CDR3 has 15 amino acids. The V and J ends lost 2 bases and 0 bases respectively, with 11 bases between them. The DNA for the CDR3 is TGTGCCAGCAGCTTAGGGGCGGGGAGCTCCTACGAGCAGTACTTC. Translated, it gives CASSLGAGSSYEQYF.

This clonotype was counted many times. This rearrangement joins TRBV12-3 or TRBV12-4 to TRBJ2-2, with D tentatively TRBD2 (6 bases). This CDR3 spans 14 amino acids. Trimming shortened V by 7 bases and J by 4 bases, and 13 bases separated the two germline ends. CDR3 DNA: TGTGCCAGCATCTCGGGACTCTTCACCGGGGAGCTGTTTTTT. Translated, it gives CASISGLFTGELFF.

Many counts were recorded for this clonotype. J is TRBJ2-1 and V is TRBV29-1; 9 bases are shared with TRBD1. V lost 1 base to trimming and J lost 9 bases; unmatched junction nucleotides: 10. CDR1 and CDR2 from the germline V gene are SQVTM and ANQGSEA. The CDR3 consists of 15 residues. The CDR3 is CSVEGRDREGGEQFF. The CDR3 DNA is TGCAGCGTTGAAGGGAGGGACAGGGAAGGCGGTGAGCAGTTCTTC.

The chain has TRBV5-6 and TRBJ2-7; D gene unclear. The V gene lost 0 bases and the J gene lost 3 bases, with 7 bases spanning the gap. This CDR3 has 13 amino acids. Per the germline V gene, CDR1 is SGHDT and CDR2 is YYEEEE. Here the CDR3 reads CASSLDRYYEQYF. The CDR3 nucleotides are TGTGCCAGCAGCTTGGATCGTTACTACGAGCAGTACTTC.

This clonotype has at least ten counts. The chain has TRBV29-1 and TRBJ1-1; TRBD1 is a possible D gene (5 bases). The CDR3 length is 13 residues. V lost 7 bases and J lost 4, with 16 bases in between. The germline CDR1 and CDR2 sequences are SQVTM and ANQGSEA. CDR3 nucleotide sequence: TGCAGCGCTGGCCAAACGGGGGGCACTGAAGCTTTCTTT. This gives the protein CSAGQTGGTEAFF. The full variable domain, in which reference TRBV29-1 and TRBJ1-1 provide the parts outside the CDR3, is SAVISQKPSRDICQRGTSLTIQCQVDSQVTMMFWYRQQPGQSLTLIATANQGSEATYESGFVIDKFPISRPNLTFSTLTVSNMSPEDSSIYLCSAGQTGGTEAFFGQGTRLTVV.

This clonotype was picked up many times. CDR3 sequence reads: CSATGAATNEKLFF. DNA of the CDR3: TGCAGTGCCACCGGGGCCGCAACTAATGAAAAACTGTTTTTT. V gene TRBV20-1 combines with J gene TRBJ1-4; maybe TRBD1 (5 bases). This CDR3 has 14 amino acids. Germline-derived CDR1 and CDR2 are DFQATT and SNEGSKA (reference sequence). Trimming left V 6 bases short and J 0 bases short, with 11 bases between.

This clonotype was counted many times. V and J are TRBV7-9 and TRBJ1-1; D unclear. CDR1 SEHNR and CDR2 FQNEAQ come from the germline V gene (reference sequence). Trimming shortened V by 1 base and J by 5 bases, and 2 bases separated the two germline ends. This CDR3 is 11 amino acids long. This chain's CDR3 is CASSLGTEAFF. The CDR3 DNA sequence: TGTGCCAGCAGCTTAGGTACTGAAGCTTTCTTT.

This clonotype was observed at least ten times. The chain combines TRBV20-1 with TRBJ1-2; TRBD1 is a possible D gene (5 bases). Germline CDR1 and CDR2: DFQATT and SNEGSKA (reference sequence). The V gene lost 5 bases and the J gene lost 4 bases, with 14 bases spanning the gap. The CDR3 is 13 amino acids. This CDR3 reads CSAPPTDGYGYTF. The CDR3 DNA is TGCAGTGCTCCTCCGACAGATGGCTATGGCTACACCTTC.

This clonotype was detected ten times or more. The rearrangement joins TRBV7-2 to TRBJ2-7; 7 bases align to TRBD1. Trimming removed 5 bases from V and 5 bases from J; junction bases left unmatched: 6. This CDR3 comprises 13 residues. Germline loops: CDR1 SGHTA, CDR2 FQGNSA. The CDR3 sequence is CASSREQGHEQYF. The CDR3 region has the DNA TGTGCCAGCAGCCGGGAACAGGGGCACGAGCAGTACTTC.

This clonotype was detected ten times or more. The CDR3 here is CASSYGGEQFF. The CDR3 bases are TGTGCCAGCAGCTATGGGGGTGAGCAGTTCTTC. The rearrangement uses TRBV5-4 and TRBJ2-1; D might be TRBD1 or TRBD2, each matching 5 bases. CDR1 and CDR2 (germline): SGHNT, YYREEE (reference sequence). The CDR3 extends over 11 amino acids. The V gene lost 3 bases and the J gene lost 9 bases, with 7 bases spanning the gap. The variable domain in full, completed from reference TRBV5-4 and TRBJ2-1, reads ETGVTQSPTHLIKTRGQQVTLRCSSQSGHNTVSWYQQALGQGPQFIFQYYREEENGRGNFPPRFSGLQFPNYSSELNVNALELDDSALYLCASSYGGEQFFGPGTRLTVL.

A note on this clonotype: A much larger clone sits a single nucleotide away, making a read error possible. This sequence joins TRBV7-2 and TRBJ2-5; possibly TRBD1 for D (6 bases). Germline CDR1 and CDR2: SGHTA and FQGNSA. The CDR3 spans 14 residues. The V end was cut by 5 bases, the J end by 4 bases, with 14 bases between. CDR3 sequence: CASSLWTVLETQYF. CDR3 sequence (DNA): TGTGCCAGCAGCCTTTGGACAGTCCTAGAGACCCAGTACTTC.

This clonotype was picked up a small number of times. The germline gene is not matched at one end of the junction; a read error may be the cause. J is TRBJ2-4 and V is TRBV2; 9 bases align to TRBD2. This CDR3 has 15 residues. Germline V lookup: CDR1 SNHLY, CDR2 FYNNEI. CDR3 coding DNA: TGTGCCAGCACCCCTAGCGGGATCGCCAAAAGCATTCAGTACTTC. It specifies CASTPSGIAKSIQYF.

Concerning this clonotype: It may be a read error: a sequence one base away is much more abundant. The J gene is TRBJ1-5, the V gene TRBV12-3 or TRBV12-4, with TRBD1 matching 7 bases. Trimming cost V 7 bases and J 3 bases; bases outside gene matches: 12. CDR3 length: 16 amino acids. The CDR3 region has the DNA TGTGCCAGCAACCGTACCGGGGGACAGTTCAATCAGCCCCAGCATTTT. This translates into CASNRTGGQFNQPQHF.

This clonotype was seen at least ten times. This chain joins TRBV7-2 and TRBJ1-1, with D maybe TRBD1 (5 bases). V lost 5 bases, J lost 1 base, and 14 bases lay in between. Per germline, CDR1 SGHTA and CDR2 FQGNSA. The CDR3 sequence is 15 residues long. The CDR3 spells CASSPRDVRNTEAFF. In nucleotides, the CDR3 is TGTGCCAGCAGCCCCCGGGACGTCAGGAACACTGAAGCTTTCTTT.

At least ten counts were recorded for this clonotype. This chain joins TRBV5-1 and TRBJ2-7; 10 bases are a match to TRBD2. This CDR3 is built from 15 residues. Unmatched junction bases numbered 5, after V lost 3 bases and J lost 2 bases. The V gene's germline CDR1 is SGHRS and CDR2 YFSETQ. CDR3 sequence: CASSSGSGRPYEQYF. As DNA, the CDR3 is TGCGCCAGCAGCTCGGGTAGCGGGAGGCCCTACGAGCAGTACTTC.

This clonotype was recorded many times. The chain links TRBV20-1 to TRBJ2-1; TRBD2 aligns across 7 bases. Germline V gives CDR1 DFQATT, CDR2 SNEGSKA (reference sequence). This CDR3 region has 15 residues. V lost 0 bases to trimming and J lost 4 bases; unmatched junction nucleotides: 6. The CDR3 sequence is CSAREREVWYNEQFF. The CDR3 nucleotides read TGCAGTGCTAGAGAACGGGAGGTCTGGTACAATGAGCAGTTCTTC.

This clonotype was recorded many times. This chain joins TRBV6-1 and TRBJ2-1, with TRBD1 matching 9 bases. The CDR3 spans 14 residues. Trimming cost V 4 bases and J 5 bases; bases outside gene matches: 3. The germline V gene encodes CDR1 MNHNS and CDR2 SASEGT. The DNA for the CDR3 is TGTGCCAGCAGTGGGGACAGGGATGACAATGAGCAGTTCTTC. It translates to CASSGDRDDNEQFF.

This clonotype was counted at least ten times. The chain recombines TRBV12-3 or TRBV12-4 with TRBJ2-7, with D possibly being TRBD1 (5 bases). V lost 1 base and J 6 bases, leaving 7 bases between the germline ends. The CDR3 covers 12 residues. The CDR3 nucleotides are TGTGCCAGCAGTTTAGGGCAGGGCGAGCAGTACTTC. Its protein is CASSLGQGEQYF.